This TCR beta chain was obtained from a study of T cell responses to AZD1222 COVID-19 vaccine. Measured with immunoSEQ multiplex PCR; TCRdb has only the in-frame clones, and not every one. The sample carries over 120,000 clones, approximately 85% recorded once. The CDR3 loop spans 15 amino acids. CDR1 is SGDLS, CDR2 YYNGEE, per germline. The junction had 3 bases not matched to a gene; V was cut back by 0 bases and J by 6 bases. This clonotype was obtained from an adult in good health. The input for sequencing was peripheral blood, taken on day 0 of AZD1222 vaccination. The chain has TRBV9 and TRBJ1-6; 7 bases are a match to TRBD1. The CDR3 protein is CASSVGGTANSPLHF. In nucleotides, the CDR3 is TGTGCCAGCAGCGTAGGGGGGACAGCTAATTCACCCCTCCACTTT.